This entry describes one TCR beta chain. Its matching antigen is unknown. Treatment: roughly 10-day PBMC culture with coronavirus spike peptide pools or control peptides (ViraFEST assay). The source of the sample is a study of vaccination and CD4 T cells after COVID-19. Looking at the study overall: Overlapping spike peptides from SARS-CoV-2, HCoV-NL63, HCoV-OC43 and HCoV-229E served to stimulate the cells.

This CDR3 spans 13 amino acids. Trimming cost V 0 bases and J 3 bases, with 2 bases left between them. Germline loops: CDR1 SEHNR, CDR2 FQNEAQ (reference sequence). Study-level results: Among those convalescent, a median around 86% of reactive clones emerged solely post-vaccination.

Cultured CD4+ T cell DNA was sequenced using the Oncomine TCR Beta short-read assay. TCRdb used MiXCR to reprocess the PCR reads, holding one entry per CDR3 protein. Altogether under 9,000 distinct CDR3 sequences are present, 51% being singletons, with the ten largest covering 40%. Sample: CD4+ T cells from blood, cultured in vitro. The receptor's source is a human donor who had recovered from COVID-19. The rearrangement links TRBV7-9 to TRBJ2-2; no reliable D call. The CDR3 DNA is TGTGCCAGCAGCTTAGCGGACACCGGGGAGCTGTTTTTT. Amino acid sequence: CASSLADTGELFF.